This TCR beta chain was captured by sequencing in a study of CD8 T cells in ankylosing spondylitis. Study-level results: What appeared characteristic of ankylosing spondylitis blood was a TCR beta motif of fewer than ten highly homologous variants. Matched ankylosing spondylitis synovial fluid reportedly contained a significantly enriched population of disease-linked clones.

Germline CDR1 reads KGHDR; CDR2 reads SFDVKD. V shed 1 base and J shed 0 bases, with 13 bases lying between them. The CDR3 sequence is 17 residues long. With respect to this clonotype: Its antigen remains unknown.

Preparation of TCR beta libraries was done by quantitative 5'-RACE with molecular barcodes. TCRdb used MiXCR to reprocess the 5' RACE reads, holding one entry per CDR3 protein. Seen here are around 300,000 distinct CDR3 sequences, around 20% observed once, and the top ten hold 3% to 4%. This rearrangement joins TRBV24-1 to TRBJ2-3, with D perhaps TRBD1 (6 bases). Sequenced: blood, either unsorted or a sorted T cell fraction (not recorded which). The origin of this receptor is a female donor with ankylosing spondylitis or in good health (not recorded which). CDR3 loop: CATSDLGSRGSTDTQYF. The CDR3 DNA is TGTGCCACCAGTGATTTAGGATCGAGGGGGAGCACAGATACGCAGTATTTT.